This TCR beta chain was retrieved from a study of blood T cell repertoires in COVID-19. About the research overall: Sites across the United States, Italy and Spain contributed samples from acute and convalescent COVID-19.

In the original analysis: Amplification of reference gene primers provided the estimated nucleated cell counts. The protocol was immunoSEQ multiplex PCR, while the TCRdb copy is restricted to in-frame clones and leaves out a portion. For V, J and clone size, that table is used; D and trimming come from the DNA. The profile shows about 190,000 clones, roughly 80% of them singletons. The germline V gene has CDR1 SGHDT and CDR2 YYEEEE. V lost 0 bases to trimming and J lost 4 bases, with 7 bases between them. CDR3 size: 13 residues. The sequenced sample consisted of peripheral blood. The TCR sequence derives from a woman between 45 and 65 years old with acute or convalescent COVID-19. The gene calls are TRBV5-6 and TRBJ1-2; D gene ambiguous. The CDR3 DNA follows: TGTGCCAGCAGCTTGGTACAGTCCTATGGCTACACCTTC. Protein product: CASSLVQSYGYTF.